This T cell receptor beta chain is from a study of shared clonotypes between healthy human individuals. TCRdb's copy holds only in-frame clones and misses some; the assay was immunoSEQ multiplex PCR. In the table there are millions of clones, more than 85% of which are singletons. Germline V gives CDR1 MNHEY, CDR2 SMNVEV (reference sequence). V was clipped by 5 bases and J by 6 bases, with 21 bases between them. The CDR3 consists of 16 residues. Naive-designated CD8 cells lacked CD45RO, were positively enriched for CCR7, and omitted terminally differentiated effector memory CD45RA+ cells. This receptor was taken from a man between 18 and 29 years old in good health. Some clones in this sample may be carry-over from other donors' samples. The rearrangement links TRBV27 to TRBJ2-3; D uncertain. The specimen sequenced was naive CD8+ T cells from PBMCs. The CDR3 coding sequence is TGTGCCAGCAGTACCCGGACCCGGCGAGGTGCGGATACGCAGTATTTT. It encodes CASSTRTRRGADTQYF.